This record concerns one TCR beta chain sequence. The TCR cDNA carried a universal primer site and UMIs from 5'RACE template switching. MiXCR, applied by TCRdb to the 5' RACE reads, yields one record per CDR3 protein. This sample has approximately 74,000 distinct CDR3 sequences, with roughly 7.4% found just once. The CDR3 has 14 amino acids. CDR1 is SGDLS, CDR2 YYNGEE, per germline. The V gene lost 0 bases and the J gene lost 4 bases, with 9 bases spanning the gap. These data come from a study of T cells after yellow fever vaccination. About the research overall: It was SMART-Seq v4 Ultra Low Input that prepared the fractions with low cell numbers.

The chain employs TRBV9 and TRBJ2-3; D is possibly TRBD2 (7 bases). This clonotype was obtained from a man between 18 and 29 years old who received the YFV17D yellow fever vaccine. The sequencing here drew on CD8+ T cells sorted from PBMCs, taken 5 days after the first yellow fever vaccination. CDR3 sequence: CASSVGGGPDTQYF. For the CDR3, the DNA is TGTGCCAGCAGCGTAGGGGGGGGGCCAGATACGCAGTATTTT.